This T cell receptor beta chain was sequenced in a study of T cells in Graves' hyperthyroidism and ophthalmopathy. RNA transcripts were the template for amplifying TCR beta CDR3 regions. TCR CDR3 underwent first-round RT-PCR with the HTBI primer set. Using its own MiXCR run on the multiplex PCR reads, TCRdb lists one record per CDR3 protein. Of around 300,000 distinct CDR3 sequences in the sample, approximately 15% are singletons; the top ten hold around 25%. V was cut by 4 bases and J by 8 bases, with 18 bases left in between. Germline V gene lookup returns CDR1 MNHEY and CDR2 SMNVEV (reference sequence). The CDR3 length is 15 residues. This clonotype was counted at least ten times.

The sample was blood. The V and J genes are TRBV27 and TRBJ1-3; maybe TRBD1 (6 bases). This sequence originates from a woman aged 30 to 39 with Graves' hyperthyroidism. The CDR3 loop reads CASSYEGGPSDTIYF. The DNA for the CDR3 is TGTGCCAGCAGTTACGAAGGGGGGCCGTCCGACACCATATATTTT.